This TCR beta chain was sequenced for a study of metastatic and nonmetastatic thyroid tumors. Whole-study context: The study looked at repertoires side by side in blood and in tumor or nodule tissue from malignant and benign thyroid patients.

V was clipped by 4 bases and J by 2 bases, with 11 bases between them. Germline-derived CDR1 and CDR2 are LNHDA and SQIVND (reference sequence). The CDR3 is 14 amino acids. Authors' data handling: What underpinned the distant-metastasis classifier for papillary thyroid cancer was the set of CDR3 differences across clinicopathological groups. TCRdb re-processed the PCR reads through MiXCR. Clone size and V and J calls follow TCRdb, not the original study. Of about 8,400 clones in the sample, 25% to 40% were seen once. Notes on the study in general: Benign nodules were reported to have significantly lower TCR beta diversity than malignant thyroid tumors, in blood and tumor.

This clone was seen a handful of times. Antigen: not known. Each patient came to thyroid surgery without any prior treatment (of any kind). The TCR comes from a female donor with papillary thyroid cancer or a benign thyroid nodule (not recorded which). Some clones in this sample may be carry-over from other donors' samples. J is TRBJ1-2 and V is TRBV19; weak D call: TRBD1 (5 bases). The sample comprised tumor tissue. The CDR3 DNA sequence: TGTGCCAGTAGTAGGGGCGGTACGAACTATGGCTACACCTTC. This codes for CASSRGGTNYGYTF.